Presented here are 14 T cell receptor beta chains from one specimen sequenced in a study of response to subunit inactivated influenza vaccine. MiXCR, run by TCRdb on the RT-PCR reads, gives a single entry per CDR3 protein. The sample shows about 650,000 distinct CDR3 sequences, 14% of them seen only once. The specimen comprised PBMCs from blood, sampled around 14 days before vaccination. Every receptor here comes from a man between 50 and 59 years old who received an inactivated influenza vaccine.

This sequence joins TRBV2 and TRBJ1-1; 9 bases line up with TRBD1. CDR1 is SNHLY and CDR2 is FYNNEI in the germline V gene. The trim removed 6 bases at V and 3 bases at J, leaving 5 bases unmatched. The CDR3 has 14 residues. In nucleotides, the CDR3 is TGTGCCAGCAGGTTGACAGGGGGGGACACTGAAGCTTTCTTT. Protein sequence: CASRLTGGDTEAFF.

This clonotype came up a few times. The chain couples TRBV7-2 to TRBJ2-1; 8 bases are a match to TRBD1. V gave up 3 bases and J gave up 7 bases; unmatched junction bases: 2. The CDR3 is 13 amino acids. Germline loops: CDR1 SGHTA, CDR2 FQGNSA. The CDR3 bases are TGTGCCAGCAGCTTGTGGACAGGGAATGAGCAGTTCTTC. Residues: CASSLWTGNEQFF.

This clonotype was seen a few times. DNA of the CDR3: TGTGCCAGCAGTGAAGCCAGGACAGCTGAAGCTTTCTTT. Its translation: CASSEARTAEAFF. The rearrangement links TRBV2 to TRBJ1-1; weak D call: TRBD1 (6 bases). Trimming removed 0 bases from V and 6 bases from J, with 8 bases in between. The CDR3 runs to 13 residues. Germline values: CDR1 SNHLY, CDR2 FYNNEI.

At least ten counts were recorded for this clonotype. This chain links TRBV29-1 with TRBJ2-1, with D tentatively TRBD1 (6 bases). Germline V gene lookup returns CDR1 SQVTM and CDR2 ANQGSEA. V was cut by 0 bases and J by 6 bases, with 21 bases left in between. This CDR3 is built from 17 residues. The CDR3 region has the DNA TGCAGCGTTGAAGATCCATCAGTACCGGGACAAGTCAATGAGCAGTTCTTC. As protein: CSVEDPSVPGQVNEQFF.

The chain has TRBV24-1 and TRBJ2-6, with 12 bases matching TRBD1. This CDR3 is built from 19 residues. From germline, CDR1 is KGHDR and CDR2 SFDVKD. Germline trimming cut 2 bases from V and 4 bases from J; bases unmatched to any gene: 8. CDR3 in DNA: TGTGCCACCAGTGATTGGGGGACAGGGGGCTTAGGCGGGGCCAACGTCCTGACTTTC. Its protein is CATSDWGTGGLGGANVLTF.

The chain combines TRBV9 with TRBJ2-7, with D uncertain. This CDR3 is built from 13 residues. V gave up 4 bases and J gave up 3 bases, with 11 bases separating them. CDR1 and CDR2 (germline): SGDLS, YYNGEE. DNA for the CDR3: TGTGCCAGCAGCCTGAGTAGCCACTACGAGCAGTACTTC. It is translated as CASSLSSHYEQYF.

This clonotype was picked up a small number of times. The chain uses TRBV11-2 and TRBJ2-1; D not resolved. The CDR3 runs to 11 residues. The ends were cut back, 8 bases at V and 10 bases at J, with 12 bases in the middle. Germline V lookup: CDR1 SGHAT, CDR2 FQNNGV. CDR3 in amino acids: CASRLGREQFF. The CDR3 coding sequence is TGTGCCAGCCGTTTAGGACGCGAGCAGTTCTTC. Supplemented by reference TRBV11-2 and TRBJ2-1, the full variable domain reads EAGVAQSPRYKIIEKRQSVAFWCNPISGHATLYWYQQILGQGPKLLIQFQNNGVVDDSQLPKDRFSAERLKGVDSTLKIQPAKLEDSAVYLCASRLGREQFFGPGTRLTVL.

This clonotype has more than one count but fewer than ten. The chain has TRBV12-3 or TRBV12-4 and TRBJ2-7; D may be TRBD1 (6 bases). The CDR3 is 16 residues long. Trimming removed 0 bases at V and 2 bases at J, with 14 bases between. CDR3 amino acids: CASSLAGAGKAYEQYF. CDR3 in DNA: TGTGCCAGCAGTTTAGCGGGGGCAGGTAAAGCCTACGAGCAGTACTTC.

The V gene is TRBV4-3, the J gene TRBJ2-1; TRBD1 is a possible D gene (5 bases). V dropped 3 bases and J dropped 5 bases, with 11 bases sitting between them. This CDR3 contains 14 residues. CDR1 and CDR2 (germline): LGHNA, YSLEER. CDR3 sequence (DNA): TGCGCCAGCAGCCAGGTAGACAGTAACAATGAGCAGTTCTTC. It is translated as CASSQVDSNNEQFF.

The chain couples TRBV6-2 or TRBV6-3 to TRBJ2-5; 7 bases are shared with TRBD1. This CDR3 contains 15 residues. V was pared by 1 base and J by 7 bases, with 9 bases of the junction left unmatched. Germline V gives CDR1 MNHEY, CDR2 SVGEGT. The chain's CDR3 is CASSYFRTGLGTQYF. CDR3 DNA: TGTGCCAGCAGTTACTTTAGGACAGGCCTTGGGACCCAGTACTTC.

The rearrangement uses TRBV20-1 and TRBJ1-2, with D possibly matching TRBD1 (6 bases). The CDR3 has 14 amino acids. Trimming left V 3 bases short and J 3 bases short, with 14 bases between. The germline V gene encodes CDR1 DFQATT and CDR2 SNEGSKA (reference sequence). The CDR3 bases are TGCAGTGCTAGTATCGGGGGGGCAGACTATGGCTACACCTTC. Residues: CSASIGGADYGYTF.

This clonotype appeared a few times. This rearrangement joins TRBV11-2 to TRBJ1-5; D is unclear. The CDR3 is made up of 15 amino acids. Deletions cut 2 bases from V and 0 bases from J, with 8 bases between. CDR1 is SGHAT, CDR2 FQNNGV, per germline. Here the CDR3 reads CASSLNRYSNQPQHF. DNA for the CDR3: TGTGCCAGCAGCTTAAATAGGTATAGCAATCAGCCCCAGCATTTT.

V is TRBV30 and J is TRBJ1-3; D ambiguous. The CDR3 totals 14 residues. Germline lookup yields CDR1 GTSNPN and CDR2 SVGIG (reference sequence). The V end was cut by 2 bases, the J end by 0 bases, with 8 bases between. The DNA for the CDR3 is TGTGCCTGGAGTCAAGCCAGCTCTGGAAACACCATATATTTT. Translating gives CAWSQASSGNTIYF.

This clonotype was counted a few times. The gene calls are TRBV5-1 and TRBJ2-5; TRBD1 aligns across 8 bases. Germline CDR1 is SGHRS and CDR2 is YFSETQ. The CDR3 runs to 15 residues. The trim removed 4 bases at V and 5 bases at J, leaving 10 bases unmatched. The CDR3 DNA reads TGCGCCAGCAGCAGGAGACGGACAGGGATTGAGACCCAGTACTTC. Protein product: CASSRRRTGIETQYF.